These 9 T cell receptor beta chains were all obtained from the same sample, sequenced in a study of T cell responses to AZD1222 COVID-19 vaccine. The protocol was immunoSEQ multiplex PCR, while the TCRdb copy is restricted to in-frame clones and leaves out a portion. This table has 80,000 or so clones, roughly 90% appearing once. The starting material was peripheral blood, obtained on day 0 of AZD1222 vaccination. These receptors were collected from an adult in good health.

In DNA, the CDR3 is TGTGCCAGCAGCCAAGAGTCGGGTTTGGGGACCCAGTACTTC. This gives the protein CASSQESGLGTQYF. The gene calls are TRBV4-2 and TRBJ2-5; D call uncertain. Germline CDR1 LGHNA, CDR2 YNFKEQ. The CDR3 runs to 14 residues. Trimming pared 0 bases from V and 7 bases from J, leaving 12 bases between.

As concerns this clone: At one end the junction does not follow the germline gene, possibly because of a read error. This rearrangement joins TRBV12-3 or TRBV12-4 to TRBJ2-7; 8 bases line up with TRBD2. There are 12 residues in the CDR3. The CDR3 protein is CASSLWRGDSLF. The CDR3 bases are TGTGCCAGCAGTTTGTGGCGGGGGGATTCCCTTTTC.

This clone was seen more than once but under ten times. V gene TRBV5-1 combines with J gene TRBJ2-1, with a tentative D call TRBD1 (6 bases). CDR1 and CDR2 (germline): SGHRS, YFSETQ. The CDR3 is 14 amino acids. V was pared by 2 bases and J by 6 bases, with 12 bases between. CDR3 bases: TGCGCCAGCAGCTTCAGGGGCGCGCGCAATGAGCAGTTCTTC. It translates to CASSFRGARNEQFF.

This clone was detected once. The CDR3 region is CASSHLLPTGLIGTF. CDR3 DNA sequence: TGCGCCAGCAGCCACCTCCTGCCGACAGGGCTCATTGGGACCTTC. This sequence joins TRBV4-1 and TRBJ1-2, with 7 bases fitting TRBD1. V lost 3 bases and J lost 14; bases outside the gene matches: 18. CDR1 and CDR2 from the germline V gene are MGHRA and YSYEKL. CDR3 size: 15 residues.

This chain uses TRBV7-2 with TRBJ2-7, with D unresolved. The V and J ends lost 6 bases and 9 bases respectively, with 15 bases between them. Germline V gene data show CDR1 as SGHTA and CDR2 as FQGNSA. This CDR3 is built from 12 residues. Here the CDR3 reads CASSPALSVQYF. In nucleotides, the CDR3 is TGTGCCAGCAGTCCCGCTCTGTCGGTGCAGTACTTC.

This chain connects TRBV5-6 to TRBJ1-2; TRBD1 aligns across 11 bases. Germline CDR1 reads SGHDT; CDR2 reads YYEEEE. The CDR3 totals 14 residues. After removal of 5 bases from V and 4 bases from J, the junction contained 4 bases not matched to a gene. Here the CDR3 reads CASRPDRGLYGYTF. The CDR3 DNA follows: TGTGCCAGCAGGCCGGACAGGGGGCTCTATGGCTACACCTTC.

The chain uses TRBV7-9 and TRBJ1-2; D uncertain. The ends were cut back, 3 bases at V and 2 bases at J, with 10 bases in the middle. CDR1 and CDR2 from the germline V gene are SEHNR and FQNEAQ (reference sequence). This CDR3 has 14 residues. CDR3: CASSFLGDNYGYTF. The CDR3, as DNA: TGTGCCAGCAGCTTCCTTGGTGACAACTATGGCTACACCTTC.

The chain joins TRBV29-1 to TRBJ1-4, with 7 nucleotides matching TRBD1. CDR1 is SQVTM, CDR2 ANQGSEA, per germline. Germline trimming cut 6 bases from V and 7 bases from J; bases unmatched to any gene: 8. The CDR3 is made up of 13 amino acids. CDR3 residues: CSVQGVVAEKLFF. Written as DNA, the CDR3 is TGCAGCGTCCAGGGGGTAGTGGCTGAAAAACTGTTTTTT.

The chain combines TRBV11-3 with TRBJ2-1, with 10 bases lining up with TRBD2. The V segment lost 1 base and the J segment 8 bases; nucleotides outside the gene matches: 8. From germline, CDR1 is SGHNT and CDR2 YENEEA. There are 16 residues in the CDR3. The CDR3 here is CASSLGRTSGFDEQFF. The DNA for the CDR3 is TGTGCCAGCAGCTTAGGAAGGACTAGCGGTTTTGATGAGCAGTTCTTC.